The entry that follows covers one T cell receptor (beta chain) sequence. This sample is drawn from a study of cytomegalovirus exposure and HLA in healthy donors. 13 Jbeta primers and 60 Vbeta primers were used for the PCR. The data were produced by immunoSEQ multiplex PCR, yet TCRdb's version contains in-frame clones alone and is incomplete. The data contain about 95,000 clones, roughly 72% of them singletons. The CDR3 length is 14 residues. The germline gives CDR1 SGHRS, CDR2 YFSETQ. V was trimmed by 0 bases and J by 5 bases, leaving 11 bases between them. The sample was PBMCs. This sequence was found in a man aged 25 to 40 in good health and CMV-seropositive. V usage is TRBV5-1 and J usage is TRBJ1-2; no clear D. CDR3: CASSLVGLDYGYTF. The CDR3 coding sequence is TGCGCCAGCAGCTTGGTAGGACTCGATTATGGCTACACCTTC.